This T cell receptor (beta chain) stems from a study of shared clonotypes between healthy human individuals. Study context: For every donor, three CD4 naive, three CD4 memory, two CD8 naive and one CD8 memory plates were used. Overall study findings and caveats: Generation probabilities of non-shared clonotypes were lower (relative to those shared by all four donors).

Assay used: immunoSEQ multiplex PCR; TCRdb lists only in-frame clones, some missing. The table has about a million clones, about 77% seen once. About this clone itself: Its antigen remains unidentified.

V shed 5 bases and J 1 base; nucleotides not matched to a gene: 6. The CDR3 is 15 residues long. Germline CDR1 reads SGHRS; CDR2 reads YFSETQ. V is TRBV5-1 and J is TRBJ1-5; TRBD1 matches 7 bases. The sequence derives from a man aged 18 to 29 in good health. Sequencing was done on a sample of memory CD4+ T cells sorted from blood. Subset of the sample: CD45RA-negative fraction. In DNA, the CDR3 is TGCGCCAGCAGACTGGAGACAGGGAGCAATCAGCCCCAGCATTTT. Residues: CASRLETGSNQPQHF.